Reported below is one T cell receptor beta chain. This record comes from a study of post-analysis software for immune sequencing data. Carried by the TCR beta cDNA libraries were unique molecular identifiers. TCRdb passed the PCR reads through MiXCR, listing each CDR3 protein once. Here the sample spans about 210,000 distinct CDR3 sequences, 25% to 35% being singletons. The receptor was derived from a girl aged 2-17 years with multiple sclerosis. Specimen: blood.

This CDR3 reads CASSSTAPDTQYF. The DNA of the CDR3 is TGTGCCAGCAGCTCCACGGCTCCAGATACGCAGTATTTT. V usage is TRBV7-2 and J usage is TRBJ2-3, with D unclear. V was trimmed by 4 bases and J by 4 bases, leaving 9 bases between them. Germline V gives CDR1 SGHTA, CDR2 FQGNSA. The CDR3 length is 13 residues. Full variable domain (rest looked up from reference TRBV7-2 and TRBJ2-3): GAGVSQSPSNKVTEKGKDVELRCDPISGHTALYWYRQSLGQGLEFLIYFQGNSAPDKSGLPSDRFSAERTGGSVSTLTIQRTQQEDSAVYLCASSSTAPDTQYFGPGTRLTVL.